These 8 T cell receptor beta chains came from one sample sequenced in a study of T cells in Graves' hyperthyroidism and ophthalmopathy. Amplification of TCR beta CDR3 regions used RNA as the template. First-round RT-PCR of the TCR CDR3 relied on the HTBI primer set. A single record per CDR3 protein comes from TCRdb applying MiXCR to the multiplex PCR reads. The top ten hold 15% to 20% of the sample, which has over 450,000 distinct CDR3 sequences, about an eighth seen once. Specimen: blood. The receptors come from a woman between 18 and 29 years old with Graves' hyperthyroidism.

This clonotype was counted ten times or more. The chain has TRBV3-1 and TRBJ1-4, with 7 bases aligning to TRBD1. J lost 8 bases, V lost 5 bases, and 11 bases had no gene match. Germline assignment: CDR1 LGHDT and CDR2 YNNKEL (reference sequence). This CDR3 is built from 15 residues. In DNA form, the CDR3 reads TGTGCCAGCAGCGGGACAGCGGGAGAATGGGAAAAACTGTTTTTT. Amino acids: CASSGTAGEWEKLFF.

This clonotype was observed many times. As DNA, the CDR3 is TGTGCCAGCAGGGAAAGCGGGAGCGCCCGCCGAAGCAATGAGCAGTTCTTC. Amino acids: CASRESGSARRSNEQFF. V gene TRBV3-1 combines with J gene TRBJ2-1; 8 nucleotides line up with TRBD2. V was clipped by 6 bases and J by 6 bases; unmatched bases: 16. The CDR3 loop spans 17 amino acids. CDR1 LGHDT and CDR2 YNNKEL come from the germline V gene (reference sequence).

This clonotype has a count of ten or more. The junction departs from the called germline gene at one end, perhaps through a read error. The rearrangement uses TRBV2 and TRBJ1-2; perhaps TRBD1 as D (6 bases). Germline V CDR1 and CDR2: SNHLY, FYNNEI. The CDR3 is made up of 9 amino acids. The CDR3 coding sequence is TGCGGGACAAACGAGGTAGACACCTTC. It translates to CGTNEVDTF.

This clonotype has a count of ten or more. This sequence joins TRBV6-1 and TRBJ1-4; D is ambiguous. This CDR3 has 13 amino acids. V was shortened by 10 bases and J by 7 bases, with 16 bases between the two germline ends. Germline-derived CDR1 and CDR2 are MNHNS and SASEGT. Here the CDR3 DNA reads TGTGCCACCTGTAACAGCGGGCTTGAAAAACTGTTTTTT. It translates to CATCNSGLEKLFF.

This clonotype was recorded at least ten times. The rearrangement joins TRBV12-3 or TRBV12-4 to TRBJ2-5, with TRBD2 matching 7 bases. This CDR3 has 15 residues. The J segment lost 4 bases and the V segment lost 0 bases, leaving 5 bases of the junction unmatched. The CDR3 coding sequence is TGTGCCAGCAGTTTAGCCGGCGGGAGAAGAGAGACCCAGTACTTC. It codes for CASSLAGGRRETQYF.

This clonotype was recorded at least ten times. CDR3 sequence (DNA): TGTGCCACCAGTGATCGTACAGATACGCAGTATTTT. Protein sequence: CATSDRTDTQYF. The rearrangement joins TRBV24-1 to TRBJ2-3; D ambiguous. Germline V gene sequence: CDR1 KGHDR, CDR2 SFDVKD. The CDR3 consists of 12 residues. V was clipped by 3 bases and J by 3 bases, with 3 bases between them.

As concerns this clonotype: This clone may be a read error of a much larger clone one base away. V is TRBV6-2 or TRBV6-3 and J is TRBJ1-5; D is possibly TRBD1 (5 bases). Trimming took off 6 bases at V and 0 bases at J, with 9 bases between the two ends. Germline V gene data show CDR1 as MNHEY and CDR2 as SVGEGT. CDR3 length equals 14 residues. The CDR3 is CASRRRGSNQPQHF. CDR3 coding DNA: TGTGCCAGCAGGAGGAGGGGTAGCAATCAGCCCCAGCATTTT.

The table lists this clonotype with a few counts. The chain links TRBV9 to TRBJ1-2; D remains unclear. CDR3 size: 13 residues. Between the trimmed V and J ends, which lost 0 bases and 8 bases, there was a span of 11 bases. Germline CDR1 and CDR2: SGDLS and YYNGEE. The CDR3 nucleotides are TGTGCCAGCAGCGTAGCTACTATGGGGGGCTACACCTTC. Protein sequence: CASSVATMGGYTF.